A selection of T cell receptor beta chains follows, all from one sample in a study of spatial heterogeneity in lung cancer. TCRdb called the 5' RACE reads again in MiXCR, with one record for every CDR3 protein. The sample shows 85,000 to 100,000 distinct CDR3 sequences, about 12% of them seen only once. The material sequenced was PBMCs, taken at surgery. These receptors were obtained from a male donor with early-stage non-small cell lung cancer. Both conserved end residues are part of each CDR3. The D gene is left open where the match is weak. The listing skips clone size in some rows; elsewhere it reads once, few, many or a size class.

NA	TRBV2	TRBJ2-5	few	11	CASSEQLTQYF	TGTGCCAGCAGTGAACAGTTGACCCAGTACTTC
TRBD1	TRBV7-2	TRBJ2-1	few	13	CASSPVGTGLMVF	TGTGCCAGCAGCCCCGTTGGGACAGGGTTAATGGTCTTC
NA	TRBV29-1	TRBJ1-5	few	13	CSVATGQDQPQHF	TGCAGCGTTGCAACCGGGCAGGATCAGCCCCAGCATTTT
NA	TRBV6-1	TRBJ1-4	NA	15	CASSPQVPTNEKLFF	TGTGCCAGCAGTCCACAGGTGCCAACTAATGAAAAACTGTTTTTT
NA	TRBV5-1	TRBJ2-7	few	15	CASRTAGTVAYEQYF	TGCGCCAGCAGAACGGCGGGGACAGTTGCTTACGAGCAGTACTTC
TRBD2	TRBV7-9	TRBJ2-3	NA	14	CASSSKTSADTQYF	TGTGCCAGCAGCTCCAAGACTAGCGCAGATACGCAGTATTTT
NA	TRBV28	TRBJ2-5	few	13	CASSLEGTKTQYF	TGTGCCAGCAGTTTGGAGGGGACAAAGACCCAGTACTTC
TRBD1	TRBV5-1	TRBJ2-2	NA	19	CASSLAPFGTGGAAGELFF	TGCGCCAGCAGCTTGGCCCCATTCGGGACAGGGGGCGCGGCCGGGGAGCTGTTTTTT
NA	TRBV12-3/TRBV12-4	TRBJ1-2	NA	13	CASGTWGGYGYTF	TGTGCCAGCGGGACATGGGGGGGCTATGGCTACACCTTC
NA	TRBV5-1	TRBJ2-7	many	13	CASSYGEPDEQYF	TGCGCCAGCAGCTACGGGGAGCCAGACGAGCAGTACTTC
TRBD1	TRBV28	TRBJ1-1	NA	14	CASTFKQGGTEAFF	TGTGCCAGCACCTTCAAACAGGGGGGCACTGAAGCTTTCTTT
NA	TRBV29-1	TRBJ1-1	NA	12	CSVEVLDTEAFF	TGCAGCGTTGAAGTTTTGGACACTGAAGCTTTCTTT
TRBD1	TRBV7-9	TRBJ2-7	NA	14	CASRFSGQGYEQYF	TGTGCCAGCAGATTTTCGGGACAGGGGTACGAGCAGTACTTC
NA	TRBV29-1	TRBJ2-3	many	13	CSADSVGTDTQYF	TGCAGCGCTGACTCTGTGGGCACAGATACGCAGTATTTT
NA	TRBV5-1	TRBJ2-3	few	14	CASSGSQNTDTQYF	TGCGCCAGCAGCGGATCCCAGAACACAGATACGCAGTATTTT
NA	TRBV20-1	TRBJ2-3	few	13	CSAAVVGRDTQYF	TGCAGTGCCGCGGTGGTGGGCCGAGATACGCAGTATTTT
TRBD2	TRBV6-2/TRBV6-3	TRBJ2-3	NA	16	CASSYSTSGRGDTQYF	TGTGCCAGCAGTTACTCAACTAGCGGGAGGGGAGATACGCAGTATTTT
TRBD1	TRBV6-6	TRBJ1-4	NA	15	CASSPTDRGREKLFF	TGTGCCAGCAGTCCTACGGACAGGGGGCGTGAAAAACTGTTTTTT
NA	TRBV14	TRBJ1-1	NA	14	CASPLGVKNTEAFF	TGTGCCAGCCCTCTAGGGGTTAAGAACACTGAAGCTTTCTTT
NA	TRBV10-1	TRBJ1-1	few	13	CASSRQWAGEAFF	TGCGCCAGCAGTAGACAGTGGGCCGGGGAAGCTTTCTTT
NA	TRBV11-2	TRBJ2-5	few	13	CAGGRGRQETQYF	TGTGCCGGGGGGCGGGGAAGGCAAGAGACCCAGTACTTC
NA	TRBV11-2	TRBJ1-4	many	16	CASSLELAGRYEKLFF	TGTGCCAGCAGCTTAGAGTTGGCCGGCCGATATGAAAAACTGTTTTTT
TRBD1	TRBV27	TRBJ1-1	NA	16	CASSPGQGIMNTEAFF	TGTGCCAGCAGTCCCGGACAGGGGATTATGAACACTGAAGCTTTCTTT
NA	TRBV20-1	TRBJ2-2	NA	12	CSAGGGAGELFF	TGCAGTGCGGGAGGTGGGGCCGGGGAGCTGTTTTTT
TRBD1	TRBV29-1	TRBJ1-4	few	15	CSVQTAGGGNEKLFF	TGCAGCGTTCAAACGGCAGGGGGCGGTAATGAAAAACTGTTTTTT
TRBD1	TRBV10-3	TRBJ2-7	NA	15	CATRDPGQGSYEQYF	TGTGCCACCCGAGACCCAGGACAGGGGTCCTACGAGCAGTACTTC
TRBD1	TRBV6-5	TRBJ1-5	few	15	CASSRNQGAGQPQHF	TGTGCCAGCAGTAGAAACCAGGGGGCTGGTCAGCCCCAGCATTTT
TRBD1	TRBV4-2	TRBJ2-1	few	16	CASSQPGTGAYNEQFF	TGTGCCAGCAGCCAACCCGGGACAGGAGCCTACAATGAGCAGTTCTTC
TRBD2	TRBV25-1	TRBJ2-7	many	16	CASSELGTSGNYEQYF	TGTGCCAGCAGTGAATTGGGGACTAGCGGAAACTACGAGCAGTACTTC
TRBD2	TRBV20-1	TRBJ2-7	NA	12	CSAKAGAYEQYF	TGCAGTGCTAAGGCGGGAGCGTACGAGCAGTACTTC
TRBD1	TRBV12-3/TRBV12-4	TRBJ2-5	NA	15	CASSPGQGATETQYF	TGTGCCAGCAGCCCGGGACAGGGGGCGACAGAGACCCAGTACTTC
NA	TRBV29-1	TRBJ2-7	many	14	CSVDGAAPPYEQYF	TGCAGCGTTGATGGGGCCGCCCCTCCCTACGAGCAGTACTTC
NA	TRBV20-1	TRBJ2-1	NA	12	CSAIAGHNEQFF	TGCAGTGCTATTGCTGGGCACAATGAGCAGTTCTTC
TRBD2	TRBV4-1	TRBJ2-7	NA	16	CASSPTYGGASYEQYF	TGCGCCAGCAGCCCCACATACGGGGGGGCCTCCTACGAGCAGTACTTC
NA	TRBV9	TRBJ1-1	few	14	CASSVVQTNTEAFF	TGTGCCAGCAGCGTCGTCCAAACGAACACTGAAGCTTTCTTT
NA	TRBV7-8	TRBJ1-1	few	15	CASSLEGLTVTEAFF	TGTGCCAGCAGCTTAGAAGGTCTGACAGTCACTGAAGCTTTCTTT
NA	TRBV6-5	TRBJ1-6	NA	15	CASSYDRTSGSPLHF	TGTGCCAGCAGTTACGACAGGACCTCTGGATCACCCCTCCACTTT
NA	TRBV6-2/TRBV6-3	TRBJ1-5	NA	15	CASTPDRYSNQPQHF	TGTGCCAGCACACCCGACAGGTACAGCAATCAGCCCCAGCATTTT
NA	TRBV5-1	TRBJ2-7	few	15	CASSLGGSASYEQYF	TGCGCCAGCAGCTTGGGCGGTAGCGCATCCTACGAGCAGTACTTC
NA	TRBV27	TRBJ2-4	many	14	CASSLGLGKNIQYF	TGTGCCAGCAGTTTGGGACTCGGCAAAAACATTCAGTACTTC
NA	TRBV9	TRBJ2-1	NA	15	CASSVVRDRPDEQFF	TGTGCCAGCAGCGTAGTACGTGATCGTCCCGATGAGCAGTTCTTC
TRBD1	TRBV7-8	TRBJ1-1	few	14	CASRDRGRLAEAFF	TGTGCCAGCAGGGACAGGGGGCGCTTGGCTGAAGCTTTCTTT
TRBD2	TRBV7-9	TRBJ2-5	NA	16	CASSTFLAGYQETQYF	TGTGCCAGCAGCACGTTCCTAGCGGGTTACCAAGAGACCCAGTACTTC
NA	TRBV28	TRBJ2-3	few	14	CASSGGGVTDTQYF	TGTGCCAGCAGCGGTGGGGGCGTCACAGATACGCAGTATTTT
NA	TRBV7-2	TRBJ2-3	few	13	CASSLAKSNTQYF	TGTGCCAGCAGCTTAGCGAAGTCTAATACGCAGTATTTT
NA	TRBV9	TRBJ2-3	NA	13	CASRNSGTDTQYF	TGTGCCAGCAGAAATAGCGGCACAGATACGCAGTATTTT
TRBD1	TRBV19	TRBJ2-4	many	14	CASQGAWTKNIQYF	TGTGCCAGTCAGGGGGCTTGGACCAAAAACATTCAGTACTTC
NA	TRBV7-2	TRBJ2-7	once	14	CASSQERDSYEQYF	TGTGCCAGCAGCCAGGAAAGGGATTCCTACGAGCAGTACTTC
NA	TRBV28	TRBJ1-5	NA	15	CASRGSLGGNQPQHF	TGTGCCAGCAGGGGCAGCCTCGGCGGCAATCAGCCCCAGCATTTT
NA	TRBV11-2	TRBJ2-7	few	17	CASSLDRARRSSYEQYF	TGTGCCAGCAGCTTAGATAGGGCCAGGAGGAGCTCCTACGAGCAGTACTTC
TRBD2	TRBV9	TRBJ2-7	few	15	CASSRGGYASYEQYF	TGTGCCAGCAGCCGCGGGGGTTACGCATCCTACGAGCAGTACTTC
TRBD1	TRBV12-3/TRBV12-4	TRBJ2-7	many	14	CASSLGTGGYEQYF	TGTGCCAGCAGTTTAGGGACAGGGGGCTACGAGCAGTACTTC
NA	TRBV11-2	TRBJ2-7	NA	11	CASSLITEQYF	TGTGCCAGCAGCTTAATTACAGAGCAGTACTTC
NA	TRBV6-6	TRBJ2-5	NA	12	CASSYPLETQYF	TGTGCCAGCAGTTACCCATTGGAGACCCAGTACTTC
NA	TRBV6-6	TRBJ1-4	NA	14	CASSLGTRNEKLFF	TGTGCCAGCAGCCTGGGGACCCGTAATGAAAAACTGTTTTTT
NA	TRBV3-1	TRBJ1-2	many	18	CASSQIGTRIFTNYGYTF	TGTGCCAGCAGCCAAATCGGGACAAGGATTTTTACTAACTATGGCTACACCTTC
NA	TRBV3-1	TRBJ2-2	NA	15	CASSQVTGNTGELFF	TGTGCCAGCAGCCAAGTAACAGGGAACACCGGGGAGCTGTTTTTT